Listed here are 12 T cell receptor beta chains from one sample, sequenced in a study of blood T cell repertoires in COVID-19 (dated by TCRdb to the early 2020s). Library preparation employed the immunoSEQ multiplex PCR assay. Not all clones reach the TCRdb copy of this immuneACCESS table, which keeps in-frame sequences only. Checked studies attribute under half of the gap to unresolved V genes and leave the rest unexplained. The sample data list tens of thousands of clones, and more than 70% of these were observed just once. Of the sample, 35% to 55% is held by the ten largest clones. The material sequenced was peripheral blood. The receptors were gathered from a man aged 60 to 75 with active or convalescent COVID-19.

The chain links TRBV18 to TRBJ2-1, with 9 bases aligning to TRBD1. CDR3 length: 14 amino acids. The J segment lost 8 bases and the V segment lost 6 bases, leaving 8 bases of the junction unmatched. The germline gives CDR1 KGHSH, CDR2 LQKENI. CDR3 sequence: CASSRGQGLDEQFF. CDR3 sequence (DNA): TGTGCCAGCTCCCGCGGACAGGGGTTGGATGAGCAGTTCTTC. The whole variable domain, remainder taken from reference TRBV18 and TRBJ2-1, is NAGVMQNPRHLVRRRGQEARLRCSPMKGHSHVYWYRQLPEEGLKFMVYLQKENIIDESGMPKERFSAEFPKEGPSILRIQQVVRGDSAAYFCASSRGQGLDEQFFGPGTRLTVL.

The chain combines TRBV15 with TRBJ2-5; the match to TRBD1 covers 7 bases. Looked up from germline, CDR1 is LNHNV and CDR2 is YYDKDF (reference sequence). V lost 0 bases, J lost 4 bases, and 8 bases stayed unmatched. The CDR3 loop spans 16 amino acids. Here the CDR3 DNA reads TGTGCCACCAGCAGAGATAAGACAGGGAGACGAGAGACCCAGTACTTC. It codes for CATSRDKTGRRETQYF.

The V and J genes are TRBV6-5 and TRBJ1-2, with 7 bases identical to TRBD1. V gave up 6 bases and J gave up 8 bases; unmatched junction bases: 9. Germline V gene lookup returns CDR1 MNHEY and CDR2 SVGAGI. The CDR3 has 13 amino acids. CDR3 in DNA: TGTGCCAGCAGCCGACGACAGGGTAGAGGCTACACCTTC. As protein: CASSRRQGRGYTF.

The chain joins TRBV5-5 to TRBJ2-5; D not certain. Trimming left V 3 bases short and J 4 bases short, with 19 bases between. Germline CDR1 and CDR2: SGHKS and YYEKEE (reference sequence). This CDR3 comprises 16 residues. CDR3 bases: TGTGCCAGCAGCTCCGAGCTCTGGTCCACTGGAGAGACCCAGTACTTC. Translation gives CASSSELWSTGETQYF.

The rearrangement uses TRBV12-3 or TRBV12-4 and TRBJ1-4; 8 bases are a match to TRBD1. The CDR3 is 13 amino acids. The V and J ends lost 6 bases and 7 bases, in that order; junction bases with no gene match: 4. This CDR3 reads CASRYRGSEKLFF. CDR3 bases: TGTGCCAGCAGATACAGGGGGAGTGAAAAACTGTTTTTT.

V gene TRBV7-2 combines with J gene TRBJ2-3, with 7 bases fitting TRBD2. The CDR3 is made up of 17 amino acids. J lost 3 bases, V lost 5 bases, and 14 bases had no gene match. Germline V gives CDR1 SGHTA, CDR2 FQGNSA. The CDR3 reads CASSLRLAPTTTDTQYF. CDR3 nucleotide sequence: TGTGCCAGCAGCCTACGACTAGCCCCTACCACAACAGATACGCAGTATTTT.

The chain is built from TRBV28 and TRBJ1-3; D is ambiguous. V was shortened by 5 bases and J by 3 bases, with 14 bases between the two germline ends. Germline assignment: CDR1 MDHEN and CDR2 SYDVKM. This CDR3 spans 15 amino acids. CDR3 DNA: TGTGCCAGCAGTAAGAGTGGGAGTAGTGGAAACACCATATATTTT. Its protein is CASSKSGSSGNTIYF.

The gene calls are TRBV7-9 and TRBJ2-5, with D possibly matching TRBD2 (5 bases). CDR1 and CDR2 (germline): SEHNR, FQNEAQ (reference sequence). The CDR3 contains 16 residues. The germline V and J ends were trimmed by 1 base and 2 bases, with 14 bases remaining between them. The CDR3 DNA follows: TGTGCCAGCAGCTTAGTGGTGGGTGGGGAGCAAGAGACCCAGTACTTC. Translating gives CASSLVVGGEQETQYF. Drawing the rest from reference TRBV7-9 and TRBJ2-5, the complete variable domain is DTGVSQNPRHKITKRGQNVTFRCDPISEHNRLYWYRQTLGQGPEFLTYFQNEAQLEKSRLLSDRFSAERPKGSFSTLEIQRTEQGDSAMYLCASSLVVGGEQETQYFGPGTRLLVL.

The chain has TRBV7-9 and TRBJ2-1; weak D call: TRBD1 (6 bases). The CDR3 has 14 amino acids. V lost 2 bases to trimming and J lost 4 bases, with 9 bases between them. CDR1 and CDR2 (germline): SEHNR, FQNEAQ (reference sequence). CDR3 sequence: CASSLQGWYNEQFF. As DNA, the CDR3 is TGTGCCAGCAGCTTACAGGGGTGGTACAATGAGCAGTTCTTC.

The chain is built from TRBV28 and TRBJ1-5; 8 positions match TRBD1. The CDR3 is 16 residues long. V lost 5 bases, J lost 7 bases, and 13 bases stayed unmatched. Germline V gives CDR1 MDHEN, CDR2 SYDVKM. CDR3 in amino acids: CASSRSKDRAGQPQHF. CDR3 bases: TGTGCCAGCAGTCGCAGTAAGGACAGGGCAGGACAGCCCCAGCATTTT.

This sequence joins TRBV6-5 and TRBJ1-6; weak D call: TRBD1 (6 bases). V was clipped by 6 bases and J by 7 bases, with 13 bases between them. The CDR3 loop spans 14 amino acids. CDR1 and CDR2 (germline): MNHEY, SVGAGI. CDR3 DNA: TGTGCCAGCAGGGCGGGGGCATCGAATTCACCCCTCCACTTT. It codes for CASRAGASNSPLHF.

CDR3 DNA: TGTGCTAGTGGTTTGGTACTAGGCGGGAGGACACCCAACACAGATACGCAGTATTTT. It specifies CASGLVLGGRTPNTDTQYF. This chain joins TRBV12-5 and TRBJ2-3, with TRBD2 matching over 8 bases. Germline CDR1 LGHNT, CDR2 FRNRAP. The CDR3 is made up of 19 amino acids. The V and J ends lost 0 bases and 2 bases, in that order; junction bases with no gene match: 13.